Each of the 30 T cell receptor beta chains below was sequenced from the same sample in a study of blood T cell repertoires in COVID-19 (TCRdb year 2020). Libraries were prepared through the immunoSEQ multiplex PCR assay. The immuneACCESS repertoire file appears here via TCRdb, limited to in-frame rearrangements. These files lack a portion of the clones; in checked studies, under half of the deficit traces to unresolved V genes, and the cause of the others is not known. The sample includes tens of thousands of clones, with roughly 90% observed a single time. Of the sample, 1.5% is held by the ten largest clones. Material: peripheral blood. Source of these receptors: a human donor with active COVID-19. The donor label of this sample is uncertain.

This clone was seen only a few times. The CDR3 sequence is CASSGSSYEQYF. In nucleotides, the CDR3 is TGTGCCAGCTCAGGGAGTTCGTACGAGCAGTACTTC. V is TRBV18 and J is TRBJ2-7; D is possibly TRBD2 (5 bases). The CDR3 runs to 12 residues. The germline CDR1 and CDR2 sequences are KGHSH and LQKENI. The V and J ends lost 5 bases and 4 bases respectively, with 9 bases between them. Full variable domain (rest looked up from reference TRBV18 and TRBJ2-7): NAGVMQNPRHLVRRRGQEARLRCSPMKGHSHVYWYRQLPEEGLKFMVYLQKENIIDESGMPKERFSAEFPKEGPSILRIQQVVRGDSAAYFCASSGSSYEQYFGPGTRLTVT.

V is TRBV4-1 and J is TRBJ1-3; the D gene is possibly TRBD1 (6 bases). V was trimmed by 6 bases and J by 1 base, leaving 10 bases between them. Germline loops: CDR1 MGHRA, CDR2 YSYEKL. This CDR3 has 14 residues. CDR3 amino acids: CASRGASSGNTIYF. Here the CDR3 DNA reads TGCGCCAGCAGGGGGGCCTCGTCTGGAAACACCATATATTTT.

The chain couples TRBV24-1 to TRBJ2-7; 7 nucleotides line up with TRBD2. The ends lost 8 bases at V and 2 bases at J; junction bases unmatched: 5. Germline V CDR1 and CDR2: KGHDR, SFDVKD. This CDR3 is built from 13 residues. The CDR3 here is CATNSGTTYEQYF. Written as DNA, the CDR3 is TGTGCCACCAATTCAGGGACTACCTACGAGCAGTACTTC.

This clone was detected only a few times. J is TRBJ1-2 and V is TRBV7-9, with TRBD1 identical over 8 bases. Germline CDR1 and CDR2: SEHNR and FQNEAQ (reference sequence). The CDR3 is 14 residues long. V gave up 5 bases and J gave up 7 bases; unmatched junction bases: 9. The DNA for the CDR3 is TGTGCCAGCAGCAAAAGTGCAGGGGGCGGTGGCTACACCTTC. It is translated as CASSKSAGGGGYTF.

The CDR3 reads CASSSGSQGPYTEAFF. DNA for the CDR3: TGTGCCAGCAGTTCCGGTAGCCAGGGGCCTTACACTGAAGCTTTCTTT. The chain employs TRBV6-2 or TRBV6-3 and TRBJ1-1, with a weak D call TRBD1 (6 bases). The CDR3 contains 16 residues. Looked up from germline, CDR1 is MNHEY and CDR2 is SVGEGT. V lost 4 bases and J 3 bases, leaving 18 bases between the germline ends.

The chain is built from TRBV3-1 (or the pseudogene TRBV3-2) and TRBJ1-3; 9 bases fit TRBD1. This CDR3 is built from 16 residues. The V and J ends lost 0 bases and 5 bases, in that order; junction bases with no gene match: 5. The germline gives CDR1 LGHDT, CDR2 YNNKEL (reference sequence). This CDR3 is CASSQDKGQGRNTIYF. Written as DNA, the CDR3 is TGTGCCAGCAGCCAAGATAAGGGACAGGGTCGAAACACCATATATTTT.

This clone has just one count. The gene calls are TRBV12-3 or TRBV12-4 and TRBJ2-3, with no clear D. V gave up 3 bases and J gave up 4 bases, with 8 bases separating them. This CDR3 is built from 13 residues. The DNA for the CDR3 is TGTGCCAGCAGTTTGGTGCTACCAGATACGCAGTATTTT. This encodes CASSLVLPDTQYF.

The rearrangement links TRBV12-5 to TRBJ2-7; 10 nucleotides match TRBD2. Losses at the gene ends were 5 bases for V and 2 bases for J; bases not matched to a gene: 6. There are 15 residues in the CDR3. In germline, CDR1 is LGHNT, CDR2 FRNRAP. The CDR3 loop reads CASGTVSGGAYEQYF. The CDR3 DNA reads TGTGCTAGTGGTACCGTAAGCGGGGGGGCCTACGAGCAGTACTTC.

The DNA for the CDR3 is TGTGCCTGGGGACAGGGGAGGCGCACAGATACGCAGTATTTT. As protein: CAWGQGRRTDTQYF. The chain employs TRBV30 and TRBJ2-3, with 9 bases fitting TRBD1. Germline V gives CDR1 GTSNPN, CDR2 SVGIG (reference sequence). This CDR3 spans 14 amino acids. Unmatched junction bases numbered 4, after V lost 5 bases and J lost 1 base.

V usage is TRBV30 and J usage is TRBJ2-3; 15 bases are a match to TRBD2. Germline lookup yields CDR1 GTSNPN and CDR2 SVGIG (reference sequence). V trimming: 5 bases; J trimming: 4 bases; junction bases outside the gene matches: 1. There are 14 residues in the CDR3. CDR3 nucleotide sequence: TGTGCCTGGGGACTAGCGGGGGGGCCAGATACGCAGTATTTT. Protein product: CAWGLAGGPDTQYF.

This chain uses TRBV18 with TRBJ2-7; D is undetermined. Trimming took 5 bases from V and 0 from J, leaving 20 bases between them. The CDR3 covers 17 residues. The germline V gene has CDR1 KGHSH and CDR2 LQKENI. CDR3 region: CASSFIAGSSSSYEQYF. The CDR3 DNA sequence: TGTGCCAGCTCATTTATCGCAGGTTCCTCGAGCTCCTACGAGCAGTACTTC.

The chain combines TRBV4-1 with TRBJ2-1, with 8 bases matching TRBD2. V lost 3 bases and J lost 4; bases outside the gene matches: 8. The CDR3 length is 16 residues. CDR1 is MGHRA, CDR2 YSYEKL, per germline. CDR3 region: CASSQVPGLEYNEQFF. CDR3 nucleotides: TGCGCCAGCAGCCAGGTGCCGGGACTAGAATACAATGAGCAGTTCTTC.

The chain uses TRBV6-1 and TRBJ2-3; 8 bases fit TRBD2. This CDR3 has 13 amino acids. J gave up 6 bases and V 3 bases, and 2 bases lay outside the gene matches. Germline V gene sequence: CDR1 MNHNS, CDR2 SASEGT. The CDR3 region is CASSDREGDTQYF. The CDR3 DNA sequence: TGTGCCAGCAGTGACCGGGAGGGGGATACGCAGTATTTT.

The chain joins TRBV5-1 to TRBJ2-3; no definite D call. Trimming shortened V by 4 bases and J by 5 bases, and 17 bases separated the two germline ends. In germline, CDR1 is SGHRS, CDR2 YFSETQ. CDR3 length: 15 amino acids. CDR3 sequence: CASSLGMNTGDTQYF. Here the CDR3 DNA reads TGCGCCAGCAGCCTGGGAATGAACACGGGAGATACGCAGTATTTT.

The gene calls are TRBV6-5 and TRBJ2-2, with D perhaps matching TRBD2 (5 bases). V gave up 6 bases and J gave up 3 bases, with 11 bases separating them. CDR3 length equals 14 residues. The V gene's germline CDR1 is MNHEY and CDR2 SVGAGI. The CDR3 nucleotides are TGTGCCAGCAGGCTACTAGAAGACACCGGGGAGCTGTTTTTT. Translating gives CASRLLEDTGELFF.

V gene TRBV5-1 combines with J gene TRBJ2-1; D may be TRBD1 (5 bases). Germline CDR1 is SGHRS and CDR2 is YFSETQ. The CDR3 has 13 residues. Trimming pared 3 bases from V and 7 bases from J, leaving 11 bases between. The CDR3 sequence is CASSWPQGNEQFF. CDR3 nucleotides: TGCGCCAGCAGCTGGCCTCAGGGTAATGAGCAGTTCTTC. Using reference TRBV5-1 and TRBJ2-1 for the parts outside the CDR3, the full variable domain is KAGVTQTPRYLIKTRGQQVTLSCSPISGHRSVSWYQQTPGQGLQFLFEYFSETQRNKGNFPGRFSGRQFSNSRSEMNVSTLELGDSALYLCASSWPQGNEQFFGPGTRLTVL.

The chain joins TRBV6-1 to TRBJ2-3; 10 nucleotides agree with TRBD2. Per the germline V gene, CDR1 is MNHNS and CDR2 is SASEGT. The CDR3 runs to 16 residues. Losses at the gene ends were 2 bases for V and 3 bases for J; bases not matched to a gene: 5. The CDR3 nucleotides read TGTGCCAGCAGTGAACTAGCGGGGGTCGAAACAGATACGCAGTATTTT. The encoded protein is CASSELAGVETDTQYF.

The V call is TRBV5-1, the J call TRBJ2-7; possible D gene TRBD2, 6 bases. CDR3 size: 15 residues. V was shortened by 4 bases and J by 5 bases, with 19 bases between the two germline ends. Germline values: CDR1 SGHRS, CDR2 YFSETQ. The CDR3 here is CASSQSGTSVNEQYF. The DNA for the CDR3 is TGCGCCAGCAGCCAATCCGGGACTTCCGTGAACGAGCAGTACTTC.

CDR3 loop: CASSSGQAPGYTF. In DNA form, the CDR3 reads TGTGCCAGCAGCTCCGGACAGGCCCCCGGCTACACCTTC. This chain connects TRBV5-4 to TRBJ1-2; 7 bases are a match to TRBD1. Trimming at V came to 3 bases and at J to 8 bases, leaving 7 bases not matched to a gene. CDR1 and CDR2 from the germline V gene are SGHNT and YYREEE (reference sequence). The CDR3 has 13 amino acids.

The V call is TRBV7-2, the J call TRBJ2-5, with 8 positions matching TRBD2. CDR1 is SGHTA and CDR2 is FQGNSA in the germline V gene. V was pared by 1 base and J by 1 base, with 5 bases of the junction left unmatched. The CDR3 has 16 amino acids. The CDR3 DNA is TGTGCCAGCAGCTTAGGTGGGCGGGGGGCCCAAGAGACCCAGTACTTC. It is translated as CASSLGGRGAQETQYF.

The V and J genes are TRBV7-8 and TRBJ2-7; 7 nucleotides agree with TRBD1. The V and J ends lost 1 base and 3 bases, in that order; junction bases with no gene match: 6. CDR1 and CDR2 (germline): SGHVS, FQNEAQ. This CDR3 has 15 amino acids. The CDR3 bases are TGTGCCAGCAGCTTAGAAACAGGGGTATACTACGAGCAGTACTTC. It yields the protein CASSLETGVYYEQYF.

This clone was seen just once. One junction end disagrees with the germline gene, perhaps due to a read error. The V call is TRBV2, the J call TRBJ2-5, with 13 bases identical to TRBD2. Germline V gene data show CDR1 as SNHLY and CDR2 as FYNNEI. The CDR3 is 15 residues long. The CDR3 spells CASKPERLAGGVVNF. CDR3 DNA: TGTGCCAGCAAACCCGAAAGACTAGCGGGGGGCGTTGTGAACTTC.

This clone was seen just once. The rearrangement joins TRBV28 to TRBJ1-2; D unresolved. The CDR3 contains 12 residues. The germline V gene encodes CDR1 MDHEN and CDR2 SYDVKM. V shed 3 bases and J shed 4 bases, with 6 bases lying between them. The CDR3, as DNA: TGTGCCAGCAGTTTTGCGGGCTATGGCTACACCTTC. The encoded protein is CASSFAGYGYTF.

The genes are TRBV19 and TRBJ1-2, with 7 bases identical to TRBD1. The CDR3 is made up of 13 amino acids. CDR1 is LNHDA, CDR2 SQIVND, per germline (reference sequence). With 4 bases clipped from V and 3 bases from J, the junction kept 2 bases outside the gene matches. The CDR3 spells CASSTDRHYGYTF. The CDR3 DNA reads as TGTGCCAGTAGTACGGACAGGCACTATGGCTACACCTTC.

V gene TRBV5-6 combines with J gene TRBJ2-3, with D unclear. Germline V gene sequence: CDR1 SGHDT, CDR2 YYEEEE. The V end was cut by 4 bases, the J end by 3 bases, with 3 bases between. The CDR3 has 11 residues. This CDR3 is CASSQTDTQYF. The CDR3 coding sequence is TGTGCCAGCAGCCAAACAGATACGCAGTATTTT.

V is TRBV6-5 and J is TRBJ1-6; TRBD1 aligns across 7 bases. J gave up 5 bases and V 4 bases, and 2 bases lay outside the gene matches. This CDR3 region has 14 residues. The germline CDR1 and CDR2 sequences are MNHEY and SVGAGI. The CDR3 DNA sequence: TGTGCCAGCAGTTCGGGACAGCATAATTCACCCCTCCACTTT. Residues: CASSSGQHNSPLHF.

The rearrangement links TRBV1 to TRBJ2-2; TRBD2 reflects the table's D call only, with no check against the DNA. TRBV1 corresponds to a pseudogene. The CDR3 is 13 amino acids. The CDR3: CTDSGGGVGELFF. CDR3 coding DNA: TGCACCGACAGCGGGGGGGGAGTCGGGGAGCTGTTTTTT.

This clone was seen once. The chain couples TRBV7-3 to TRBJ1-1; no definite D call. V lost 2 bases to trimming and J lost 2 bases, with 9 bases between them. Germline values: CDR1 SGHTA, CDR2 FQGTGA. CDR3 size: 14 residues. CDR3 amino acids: CASSLSAGNTEAFF. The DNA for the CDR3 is TGTGCCAGCAGCTTATCGGCGGGTAACACTGAAGCTTTCTTT.

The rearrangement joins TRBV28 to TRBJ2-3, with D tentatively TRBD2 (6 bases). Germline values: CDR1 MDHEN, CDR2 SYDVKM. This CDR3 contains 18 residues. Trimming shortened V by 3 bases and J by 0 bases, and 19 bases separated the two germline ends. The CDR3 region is CASSLSLSSVDSTDTQYF. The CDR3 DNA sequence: TGTGCCAGCAGTTTGAGTCTTTCTAGCGTAGATAGCACAGATACGCAGTATTTT.

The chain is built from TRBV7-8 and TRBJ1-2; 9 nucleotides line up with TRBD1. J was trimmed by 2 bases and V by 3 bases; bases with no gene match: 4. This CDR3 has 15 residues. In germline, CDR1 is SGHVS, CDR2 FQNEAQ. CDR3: CASSFRTGDNYGYTF. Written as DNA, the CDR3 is TGTGCCAGCAGCTTCAGGACAGGGGACAACTATGGCTACACCTTC.